This T cell receptor (beta chain) originates from a study of T cell changes during pregnancy in multiple sclerosis. TCRdb's copy holds only in-frame clones and misses some; the assay was immunoSEQ multiplex PCR. The repertoire holds 30,000 to 40,000 clones, with just over 90% as singletons. The specimen was CD4+ T cells from peripheral blood mononuclear cells, collected in the third trimester of pregnancy. This clonotype was sampled from a female donor with multiple sclerosis, enrolled in a pregnancy study.

CDR3 bases: TGCGCCAGCAGCCCCGGGACAGGGGGTCTCTACGAGCAGTACTTC. This gives the protein CASSPGTGGLYEQYF. The chain has TRBV10-2 and TRBJ2-7, with 11 bases matching TRBD1. Trimming cost V 6 bases and J 3 bases; bases outside gene matches: 7. The CDR3 length is 15 residues. Germline CDR1 and CDR2: WSHSY and SAAADI.